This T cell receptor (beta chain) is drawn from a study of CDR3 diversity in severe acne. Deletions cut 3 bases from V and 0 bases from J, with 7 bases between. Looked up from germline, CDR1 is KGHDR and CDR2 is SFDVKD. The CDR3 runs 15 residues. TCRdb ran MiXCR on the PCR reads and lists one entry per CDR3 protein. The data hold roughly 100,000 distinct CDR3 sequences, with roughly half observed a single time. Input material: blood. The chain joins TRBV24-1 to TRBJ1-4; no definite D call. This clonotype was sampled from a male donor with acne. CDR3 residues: CATSDPGATNEKLFF. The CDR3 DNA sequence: TGTGCCACCAGTGATCCCGGTGCAACTAATGAAAAACTGTTTTTT.